This TCR beta chain was sequenced in a study of blood T cell repertoires in COVID-19. Trimming cost V 4 bases and J 1 base, with 3 bases left between them. Germline CDR1 SGHVS, CDR2 FQNEAQ. The CDR3 is made up of 12 amino acids. In the original analysis: By means of reference gene primer amplification, nucleated cell counts were estimated. TCRdb's copy holds only in-frame clones and misses some; the assay was immunoSEQ multiplex PCR. The D gene and trimming were derived from the DNA, and the V and J assignments and clone size from that table. The profile shows fewer than 110,000 clones, 90% to 95% of them singletons.

The chain recombines TRBV7-8 with TRBJ2-3; D ambiguous. The sequenced sample consisted of peripheral blood. The TCR originated in a man aged 45 to 65 with acute or convalescent COVID-19. CDR3 nucleotide sequence: TGTGCCAGCAGCTCTGGCACAGATACGCAGTATTTT. Translating it yields CASSSGTDTQYF. Together with reference TRBV7-8 and TRBJ2-3, the CDR3 gives the full variable domain: GAGVSQSPRYKVAKRGQDVALRCDPISGHVSLFWYQQALGQGPEFLTYFQNEAQLDKSGLPSDRFFAERPEGSVSTLKIQRTQQEDSAVYLCASSSGTDTQYFGPGTRLTVL.